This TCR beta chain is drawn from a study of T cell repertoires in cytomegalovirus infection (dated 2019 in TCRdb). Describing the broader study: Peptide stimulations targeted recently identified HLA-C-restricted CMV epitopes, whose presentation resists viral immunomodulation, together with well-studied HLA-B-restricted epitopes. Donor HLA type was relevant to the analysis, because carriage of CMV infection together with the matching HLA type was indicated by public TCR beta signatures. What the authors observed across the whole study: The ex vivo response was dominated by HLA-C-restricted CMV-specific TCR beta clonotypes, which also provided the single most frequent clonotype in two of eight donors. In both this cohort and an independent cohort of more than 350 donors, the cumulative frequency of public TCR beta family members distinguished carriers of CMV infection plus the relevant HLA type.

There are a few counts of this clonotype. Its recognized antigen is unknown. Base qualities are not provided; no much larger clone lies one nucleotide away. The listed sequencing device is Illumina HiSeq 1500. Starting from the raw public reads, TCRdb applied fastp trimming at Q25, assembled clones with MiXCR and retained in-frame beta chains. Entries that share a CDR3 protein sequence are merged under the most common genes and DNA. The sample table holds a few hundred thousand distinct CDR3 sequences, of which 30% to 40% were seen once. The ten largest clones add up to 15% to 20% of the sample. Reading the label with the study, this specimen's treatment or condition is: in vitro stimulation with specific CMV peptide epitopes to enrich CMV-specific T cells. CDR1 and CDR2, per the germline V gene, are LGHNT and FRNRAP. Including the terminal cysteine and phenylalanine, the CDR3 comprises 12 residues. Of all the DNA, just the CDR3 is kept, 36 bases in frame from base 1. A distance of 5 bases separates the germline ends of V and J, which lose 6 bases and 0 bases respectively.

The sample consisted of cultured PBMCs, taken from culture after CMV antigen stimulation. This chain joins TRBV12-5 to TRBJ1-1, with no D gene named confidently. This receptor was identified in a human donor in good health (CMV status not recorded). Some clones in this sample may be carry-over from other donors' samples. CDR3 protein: CASGSLNTEAFF. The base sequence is TGTGCTAGTGGCTCGTTGAACACTGAAGCTTTCTTT.